This TCR beta chain was documented in a study of blood T cell repertoires in COVID-19 (dated by TCRdb to 2020 to 2021). Some background on the complete study: The collaborator samples originated in the United States, Italy and Spain and spanned the acute and convalescent phases of COVID-19. The material from the prospective study consisted of cDNA or gDNA derived from T cells, B-cell-depleted T cells, or PBMCs. A de-identified subject ID, COVID-19 status, age in years and sex were almost always included in the sample metadata. Where HLA class I and class II types were available, the types were taken from metadata supplied by the sample provider, not from assay-based typing. The dataset comprised deeply sampled blood TCRbeta repertoires from subjects exposed to, actively infected with, or recovered from COVID-19. The repertoires were released in a freely available public database meant as a resource for research on the immune response to SARS-CoV-2. Samples came from the ongoing ImmuneRACE study (first 160 participants) plus 1,254 subjects from 6 global collaborators. The research as a whole found: The quantity of clinical and demographic metadata differed by source and by participant and was supplied without curation.

The immunoSEQ Assay, a bias-controlled multiplex PCR, was used to amplify TCRbeta CDR3 regions from genomic DNA. As for the authors' bioinformatics: Nucleated cell counts per sample were estimated from amplification of reference gene primers within the assay. To quantify the absolute abundance of each unique TCRbeta CDR3 rearrangement, sequence reads were collapsed and filtered. Productive Simpson clonality was computed per sample as the square root of Simpson's diversity index over productive rearrangements. Drawn from immuneACCESS, this table holds only the in-frame rearrangements with V and J called that TCRdb kept. Clones are partly lost; checked studies trace under half to an unresolved V gene and leave the rest unexplained. D and trimming come from the DNA, and the V and J calls and clone size come from that table. For this sample there are about 370,000 clones; around 87% appear just once. 8.5% to 12% of the sample is held by the ten biggest clonotypes.

At one collaborating source in Seattle, patients were enrolled during active infection and were followed longitudinally through the course of disease. Whole blood was collected in K2EDTA tubes by collaborating institutions according to the institutions' own protocols. For TCRbeta analysis, collaborators shipped samples as frozen whole blood, isolated PBMCs, or DNA extracted from either of those sample types. On this clone: The clone's antigen remains unknown. Qualities for individual bases were not recorded, and no much larger clone is one base off.

V loses 4 bases, J loses 4 bases, and the germline ends lie 13 bases apart. The CDR3 goes from the cysteine to the phenylalanine over 14 residues. CDR3 DNA only is kept here, 42 bases in frame from base 1. CDR1 LNHDA and CDR2 SQIVND were looked up in the germline V gene (reference sequence). The source material was peripheral blood. Here the chain combines TRBV19 and TRBJ1-1, with TRBD1 tentatively as D gene (6 bases match). This TCR was recovered from a woman in her twenties or thirties with COVID-19, enrolled during active disease. DNA sequence: TGTGCCAGTAGTAGAGCGACCAGGGGCACTGAAGCTTTCTTT. Its product reads: CASSRATRGTEAFF.